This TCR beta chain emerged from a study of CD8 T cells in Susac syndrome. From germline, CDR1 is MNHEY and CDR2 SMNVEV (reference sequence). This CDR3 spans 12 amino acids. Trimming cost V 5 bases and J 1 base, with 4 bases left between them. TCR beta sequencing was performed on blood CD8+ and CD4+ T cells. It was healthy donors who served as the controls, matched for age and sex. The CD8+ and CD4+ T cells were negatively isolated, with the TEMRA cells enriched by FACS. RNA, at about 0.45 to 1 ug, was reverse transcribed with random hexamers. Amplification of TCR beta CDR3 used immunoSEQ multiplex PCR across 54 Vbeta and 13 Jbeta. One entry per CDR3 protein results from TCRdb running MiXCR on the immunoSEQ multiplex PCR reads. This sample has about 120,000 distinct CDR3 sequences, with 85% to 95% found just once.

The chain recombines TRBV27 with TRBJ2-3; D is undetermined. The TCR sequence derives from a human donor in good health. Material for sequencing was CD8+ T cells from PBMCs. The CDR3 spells CASSPGTDTQYF. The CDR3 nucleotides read TGTGCCAGCAGTCCCGGCACAGATACGCAGTATTTT.